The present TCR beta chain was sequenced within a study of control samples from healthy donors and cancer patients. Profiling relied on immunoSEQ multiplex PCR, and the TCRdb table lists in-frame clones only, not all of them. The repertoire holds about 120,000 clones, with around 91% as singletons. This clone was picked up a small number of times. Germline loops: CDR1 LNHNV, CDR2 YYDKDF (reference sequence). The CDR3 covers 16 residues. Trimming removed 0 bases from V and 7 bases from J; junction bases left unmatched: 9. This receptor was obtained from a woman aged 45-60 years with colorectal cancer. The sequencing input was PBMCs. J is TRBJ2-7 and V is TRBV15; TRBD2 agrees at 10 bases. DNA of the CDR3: TGTGCCACCAGCAGAGATCCGGTAGCGGGAGGTCGGGAGCAGTACTTC. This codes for CATSRDPVAGGREQYF.